The clone carrying this T cell receptor (beta chain) was detected only once. Here the CDR3 omits its conserved ending phenylalanine or tryptophan, so a read error is the likely source. Noted time point: persistent/refractory GD, antithyroid drugs over 5 years with positive TRAb. Isolated PBMC RNA provided the starting material for the TCR library. V was shortened by 3 bases and J by 3 bases, with 3 bases between the two germline ends. This CDR3 has 11 residues. This entry belongs to a study of regulatory T cells in long-lasting Graves disease. Building of the TCR beta libraries involved iRepertoire HTBI primers and Arm-PCR of CDR3 regions. In TCRdb, the multiplex PCR reads were re-called with MiXCR into one record per CDR3 protein. The data contain over 300,000 distinct CDR3 sequences, about 18% of them singletons.

This sample comprised peripheral blood mononuclear cells (PBMCs), obtained when the disease was refractory, from a patient treated with antithyroid drugs. The rearrangement joins TRBV12-3 or TRBV12-4 to TRBJ2-7; D unclear. The sequence was collected from a female donor with Graves disease. The CDR3: CASSFSYEQYS. CDR3 in DNA: TGTGCCAGCAGTTTTAGCTACGAGCAGTACTCC.